This TCR beta chain was identified in a study of shared clonotypes between healthy human individuals (dated by TCRdb to the early 2020s). The study in broad terms: A few men and a couple of women, aged 18 to 49 years, made up the cohort. For each donor, CD4 naive and CD4 memory were each given three plates, CD8 naive was given two plates, and CD8 memory was given one plate. Different laboratories and diverse techniques were used to prepare libraries and sequence TCR repertoires, to increase sequencing depth and limit assay-specific biases. The study deeply sequenced blood TCR repertoires of five healthy adults to estimate repertoire size and the extent of clonotype sharing between individuals. Per donor, leukapheresis produced somewhere between about 0.8 and 9 billion PBMCs.

Concerning this clone itself: Its binding antigen is unknown. No clone much larger than this one lies a single base away; base qualities are absent.

Donors were healthy HIV-negative adults with no recently reported acute infections or vaccinations. Every donor was a Caucasian adult residing in Nashville, Tennessee, USA. CD4+ T cells were enriched through magnetic negative selection, after which naive cells were positively selected on CD45RA and the remaining negative fraction served as the memory subset. After blood collection by leukapheresis, PBMCs were isolated using Ficoll-Histopaque density gradient centrifugation and then cryopreserved in the vapor phase of liquid nitrogen. Analytical flow cytometry was used to check the purity and quantity of each magnetically sorted T cell population. Each sorted fraction had its genomic DNA isolated and then quantified by UV absorbance on a Nanodrop 2000c. The paper as a whole reports these results and caveats: Sampling was restricted to blood, and TCR repertoires in tissues likely differ from the TCR repertoires found in blood. Clonotypes shared by all four sorted-subset donors showed higher generation probabilities than non-shared clonotypes. Naive subsets generally had larger estimated clonotype richness than memory subsets. Even with the large sequencing depth, rarefaction of the sorted-subset datasets indicated that sequencing was incomplete. Sharing across several donors was observed for around 5% of naive CD4, 3.5% of naive CD8, 2.3% of memory CD4, and about 0.39% of memory CD8 clonotypes. Pairwise subsampling led to the expectation that sequencing depth would affect the degree of clonotype sharing among donors. The small number of donors limited the genetic and exposure-history diversity represented.

Using the deep immunoSEQ assay, TCR CDR3 regions were amplified from genomic DNA by multiplex PCR. For each cell subset, the extracted genomic DNA was distributed evenly across all wells of several immunoSEQ 96-well plates, and each plate served as one replicate. For sorted subsets, 150 to 250 ng genomic DNA, equal to about 30,000 T cell genomes, was loaded into each replicate PCR. Purified libraries were measured with a Qubit 3.0 fluorometer, size-checked on a Bioanalyzer 2100, and measured again with the KAPA Library Quantification kit. Every immunoSEQ 96-well plate was sequenced on a separate single-read 150-cycle Illumina NextSeq 550 flow cell. For the original study's pipeline: Because only junctional sequences without quality scores were contained in the immunoSEQ output, filtering matching that applied to full-length reads could not be performed. Sequences were annotated with PyIR, a Python wrapper for IgBLAST v1.9, using IMGT germline references to assign V/J genes and CDR3. Any read was removed if the V/J assignment was weak (E-value above 1e-6), the CDR3 was missing, or the read contained stop codons, out-of-frame junctions, or ambiguous translated residues. A V3J clonotype was defined by an identical inferred V gene, J gene, and CDR3 amino acid sequence. Percentage overlap between repertoires was calculated by dividing the number of shared unique clonotypes by the size of the smaller repertoire. Richness of each repertoire was evaluated using RTK rarefaction, the Chao1 estimator, and Recon v2.1 estimates of unobserved clonotypes. OLGA was used to compute generation probabilities for all TCRbeta clonotypes that the gDNA method yielded from a handful of donors. Entries here come from immuneACCESS through TCRdb and include only in-frame sequences with V and J called. Some clones fail to appear in such tables; in the studies checked, an unresolved V gene covers under half of the shortfall, and the cause of the remainder is unknown. V, J and clone size reflect that table, while D and trimming were determined from the DNA. In all, the sample holds over a million clones, and around three quarters of those were seen once. The ten largest make up roughly 0.56% of the sample.

This TCR derives from a man between 18 and 29 years old in good health. Some clones in this sample may be carry-over from other donors' samples. Sample: memory CD4+ T cells from PBMCs. In light of the paper, this sample's cell subset or site label describes: CD45RA-negative fraction.

The CDR3 protein: CASSLAPTGVTNYGYTF. Here is the DNA: TGTGCCAGCAGCTTAGCCCCGACAGGAGTTACAAACTATGGCTACACCTTC. The V and J segments used are TRBV7-6 and TRBJ1-2; TRBD1 could be the D gene, as 6 bases match. From the cysteine through the phenylalanine, the CDR3 covers 17 amino acids. Solely the CDR3 DNA is kept, with 51 bases framed from the first base. V was cut back by 0 bases and J by 2 bases, leaving a gap of 16 bases between them. The germline V gene encodes CDR1 SGHVS and CDR2 FNYEAQ. This CDR3, with the reference TRBV7-6 and TRBJ1-2 proteins standing in past its ends, gives the full variable domain GAGVSQSPRYKVTKRGQDVALRCDPISGHVSLYWYRQALGQGPEFLTYFNYEAQQDKSGLPNDRFSAERPEGSISTLTIQRTEQRDSAMYRCASSLAPTGVTNYGYTFGSGTRLTVV.